This T cell receptor (beta chain) was observed in a study of blood T cell repertoires in COVID-19. Overall study context: There were acute and convalescent COVID-19 samples, and they came from the United States, Italy and Spain. Sources were T cells, B-cell-depleted T cells, or PBMCs; the material itself was cDNA or gDNA.

As processed by the authors: The assay estimated nucleated cells by amplifying reference gene primers. TCRdb's copy holds only in-frame clones and misses some; the assay was immunoSEQ multiplex PCR. V, J and clone size were drawn from that table, and D and trimming were deduced from the DNA. The table has some 79,000 clones, around 89% seen once. The sequence was collected from a man in his sixties or seventies with active or convalescent COVID-19. Sequenced: peripheral blood.

Here the CDR3 DNA reads TGTGCCAGCAGTGTGCAGGGGATTTACACTAGCTCCTACGAGCAGTACTTC. Residues: CASSVQGIYTSSYEQYF. The chain links TRBV6-1 to TRBJ2-7; weak D call: TRBD1 (6 bases). V shed 4 bases and J shed 0 bases, with 19 bases lying between them. Germline V CDR1 and CDR2: MNHNS, SASEGT. The CDR3 contains 17 residues.